A selection of T cell receptor beta chains follows, all from one sample in a study of T cells after somatic rescue of genetic block. Sequenced by immunoSEQ multiplex PCR; TCRdb stores in-frame clones only, minus some. The data hold around 67,000 clones, with approximately 91% observed a single time. Sequencing was performed on peripheral blood mononuclear cells (PBMCs). Source of these receptors: a man younger than 40. Both conserved end residues are part of each CDR3. Some rows have no size entry. The others give once, few or many, or a class for an expanded clone.

>15|TRBV9|-|TRBJ1-2
CASSVDPTGDDGYTF
>13|TRBV5-5|-|TRBJ2-5
CASSVQSQETQYF
>13|TRBV7-6|-|TRBJ2-2
CASSLEGTGELFF
>16|TRBV19|once|TRBJ2-3
CASSPARGFGTDTQYF
>14|TRBV18|-|TRBJ2-5
CASSRKGGGETQYF
>15|TRBV6-5|-|TRBJ1-2
CASSPGQGANYGYTF
>19|TRBV7-7|-|TRBJ1-6
CASSPRVGTGGIYNSPLHF
>14|TRBV7-6|-|TRBJ2-2
CASSLSGGLGELFF
>15|TRBV4-1|-|TRBJ2-7
CASSQGLAGGYEQYF
>14|TRBV7-2|-|TRBJ1-5
CASSFNPGPVAQHF
>15|TRBV10-1|-|TRBJ2-1
CASSEYSKSYNEQFF
>16|TRBV4-2|once|TRBJ1-4
CASSQAQQATNEKLFF
>17|TRBV14|-|TRBJ2-5
CASSQEEGWQYQETQYF
>15|TRBV2|-|TRBJ1-4
CASSEGGPWSEKLFF
>14|TRBV4-2|-|TRBJ1-5
CASSQGTGGQPQHF
>13|TRBV18|-|TRBJ1-4
CASSPRSDEKLFF
>16|TRBV27|-|TRBJ1-2
CASSLVKGARIYGYTF
>15|TRBV9|-|TRBJ2-2
CASSAQGLNTGELFF
>16|TRBV18|-|TRBJ1-3
CASSPPRGPSGNTIYF
>13|TRBV9|-|TRBJ2-5
CASSVGSGETQYF
>18|TRBV7-3|-|TRBJ2-3
CASSLKGGGSGFSGTQYF
>11|TRBV20-1|-|TRBJ1-1
CSAWRGTEAFF
>16|TRBV27|-|TRBJ2-2
CASSLSIPTNTGELFF
>14|TRBV18|few|TRBJ1-5
CASSPDGRNQPQHF
>14|TRBV7-8|-|TRBJ1-3
CASSVRAAGNTIYF
>13|TRBV18|-|TRBJ2-7
CASSPRTRSEQYF
>17|TRBV9|-|TRBJ2-5
CASSVGVGLATQETQYF
>15|TRBV6-1|once|TRBJ2-7
CASSEMRASGYEQYF
>14|TRBV5-4|-|TRBJ1-6
CASSLQGPGSPLHF